The present T cell receptor beta chain was sequenced within a study of identical twins. Study results and caveats: Sequences that were out-of-frame, alpha and twin-shared displayed an excess of low generation probability.

From the 5' RACE reads, TCRdb called clonotypes with MiXCR, one entry per CDR3 protein. This table has 570,000 or so distinct CDR3 sequences, approximately 10% appearing once. This clonotype came up a few times. Its cognate antigen is unknown. Separately, the same data were catalogued under a study of yellow fever vaccine responses in identical twins. This second study notes: Twin vaccine T cell responses reportedly seemed partly convergent, partly personalized.

Material: PBMCs. This clonotype was sampled from a woman under 30 in good health.

CDR3 sequence: CASSRHFQETQYF. In DNA, the CDR3 is TGTGCCAGCAGCCGACACTTCCAAGAGACCCAGTACTTC. The rearrangement joins TRBV6-1 to TRBJ2-5; the D is unclear. This CDR3 has 13 amino acids. The germline V gene encodes CDR1 MNHNS and CDR2 SASEGT. V lost 6 bases and J 1 base, leaving 9 bases between the germline ends.